The 32 T cell receptor beta chains below were found in one sample sequenced in a study of cytomegalovirus exposure and HLA in healthy donors. The PCR employed 60 Vbeta primers together with 13 Jbeta primers. TCRdb's copy holds only in-frame clones and misses some; the assay was immunoSEQ multiplex PCR. The data hold over 150,000 clones, with around 80% observed a single time. Specimen: PBMCs. The receptors shown here come from a male donor in good health and CMV-seronegative.

This sequence joins TRBV5-4 and TRBJ2-3, with unresolved D. With 6 bases removed from V and 1 base from J, the gap between germline ends came to 9 bases. The germline V gene has CDR1 SGHNT and CDR2 YYREEE (reference sequence). This CDR3 comprises 13 residues. CDR3 bases: TGTGCCAGCACGGAGACGGGCACAGATACGCAGTATTTT. It yields the protein CASTETGTDTQYF.

The chain links TRBV5-1 to TRBJ2-7, with TRBD1 matching 12 bases. The V gene end was trimmed by 5 bases and the J gene end by 3 bases; junction bases not matched to a gene: 6. Per the germline V gene, CDR1 is SGHRS and CDR2 is YFSETQ. The CDR3 spans 15 residues. The CDR3 nucleotides are TGCGCCAGCAGTCGAGGGACAGGGGGCTTCTACGAGCAGTACTTC. Protein sequence: CASSRGTGGFYEQYF.

The rearrangement uses TRBV6-5 and TRBJ2-2; unclear D gene. Trimming removed 0 bases at V and 2 bases at J, with 4 bases between. The germline gives CDR1 MNHEY, CDR2 SVGAGI. The CDR3 contains 14 residues. Written as DNA, the CDR3 is TGTGCCAGCAGTTACTCGAGAAACACCGGGGAGCTGTTTTTT. This translates into CASSYSRNTGELFF.

This sequence joins TRBV6-5 and TRBJ1-1, with a weak D call TRBD1 (6 bases). V lost 6 bases and J 0 bases, leaving 11 bases between the germline ends. CDR1 MNHEY and CDR2 SVGAGI come from the germline V gene. CDR3 length equals 14 residues. The CDR3 loop reads CASRETGMNTEAFF. In DNA, the CDR3 is TGTGCCAGCAGGGAGACAGGCATGAACACTGAAGCTTTCTTT.

CDR3 region: CASSQVGLRFSETQYF. CDR3 nucleotide sequence: TGCGCCAGCAGCCAAGTTGGTCTTCGGTTTTCAGAGACCCAGTACTTC. This chain connects TRBV4-1 to TRBJ2-5; D uncertain. The CDR3 has 16 residues. Per germline, CDR1 MGHRA and CDR2 YSYEKL. Trimming took off 1 base at V and 4 bases at J, with 16 bases between the two ends.

The chain is built from TRBV14 and TRBJ2-1, with 15 bases identical to TRBD2. This CDR3 is built from 16 residues. The germline V gene has CDR1 SGHDN and CDR2 FVKESK. Germline trimming cut 1 base from V and 10 bases from J; bases unmatched to any gene: 5. CDR3 protein: CASSQVGTSGRSEQFF. The CDR3 DNA follows: TGTGCCAGCAGCCAAGTAGGGACTAGCGGGAGGTCAGAGCAGTTCTTC.

This chain links TRBV2 with TRBJ1-4; D unclear. V lost 7 bases and J lost 2, with 11 bases in between. Germline V CDR1 and CDR2: SNHLY, FYNNEI. CDR3 length equals 14 residues. In DNA form, the CDR3 reads TGTGCCAGCACTCTAACAGTGACTAATGAAAAACTGTTTTTT. It yields the protein CASTLTVTNEKLFF.

The gene calls are TRBV5-1 and TRBJ2-2; 10 positions match TRBD2. Germline V gives CDR1 SGHRS, CDR2 YFSETQ. V shed 4 bases, J shed 5 bases, and the junction held 5 bases outside the gene matches. The CDR3 totals 15 residues. The chain's CDR3 is CASSPGLAVTGELFF. CDR3 nucleotides: TGCGCCAGCAGCCCCGGACTAGCGGTTACCGGGGAGCTGTTTTTT. Based on the CDR3 plus reference TRBV5-1 and TRBJ2-2, the full variable domain is KAGVTQTPRYLIKTRGQQVTLSCSPISGHRSVSWYQQTPGQGLQFLFEYFSETQRNKGNFPGRFSGRQFSNSRSEMNVSTLELGDSALYLCASSPGLAVTGELFFGEGSRLTVL.

The V call is TRBV29-1, the J call TRBJ2-1; 7 bases agree with TRBD2. There are 12 residues in the CDR3. The germline CDR1 and CDR2 sequences are SQVTM and ANQGSEA. The V segment lost 1 base and the J segment 7 bases; nucleotides outside the gene matches: 1. The CDR3 DNA reads as TGCAGCGTTGAAGGGGGGGGGAATGAGCAGTTCTTC. This sequence encodes CSVEGGGNEQFF.

The chain joins TRBV9 to TRBJ2-1; D possibly corresponds to TRBD1 (6 bases). This CDR3 is built from 12 residues. V shed 5 bases and J shed 10 bases, with 13 bases lying between them. Germline-derived CDR1 and CDR2 are SGDLS and YYNGEE. CDR3 residues: CASRDRRGEQFF. Written as DNA, the CDR3 is TGTGCCAGCAGAGACAGGAGAGGCGAGCAGTTCTTC.

CDR3 in DNA: TGTGCCAGCAGTGAACAGTACAGGGTGAACACTGAAGCTTTCTTT. Its translation: CASSEQYRVNTEAFF. This rearrangement joins TRBV2 to TRBJ1-1; the D gene is possibly TRBD1 (6 bases). Germline-derived CDR1 and CDR2 are SNHLY and FYNNEI. The CDR3 has 15 amino acids. Trimming took off 2 bases at V and 0 bases at J, with 10 bases between the two ends.

V usage is TRBV29-1 and J usage is TRBJ2-5; 11 bases line up with TRBD2. The CDR3 sequence is 14 residues long. From germline, CDR1 is SQVTM and CDR2 ANQGSEA. Trimming took 4 bases from V and 7 from J; bases not matched to a gene: 8. The CDR3 DNA is TGCAGCGTTGGACTAGCGGGGACCCGAGGGACCCAGTACTTC. Its translation: CSVGLAGTRGTQYF.

This clone was counted a few times. The V gene is TRBV6-1, the J gene TRBJ1-2; 7 bases fit TRBD1. The CDR3 contains 13 residues. The germline V gene has CDR1 MNHNS and CDR2 SASEGT. The V and J ends lost 6 bases and 2 bases, in that order; junction bases with no gene match: 3. The CDR3 nucleotides are TGTGCCAGCAGCCAGGACAGGAACTATGGCTACACCTTC. Encoded protein: CASSQDRNYGYTF.

CDR3 protein: CASSESSANQPQHF. The CDR3 coding sequence is TGTGCCAGCAGCGAAAGTTCTGCGAATCAGCCCCAGCATTTT. The chain uses TRBV28 and TRBJ1-5; the D is unclear. Trimming took 6 bases from V and 4 from J, leaving 13 bases between them. The V gene's germline CDR1 is MDHEN and CDR2 SYDVKM. The CDR3 has 14 amino acids.

This chain links TRBV4-3 with TRBJ2-1; D unresolved. The germline gives CDR1 LGHNA, CDR2 YSLEER. This CDR3 contains 16 residues. Trimming removed 0 bases at V and 2 bases at J, with 11 bases between. CDR3 protein: CASSQDWAGPYNEQFF. As DNA, the CDR3 is TGCGCCAGCAGCCAAGATTGGGCTGGGCCCTACAATGAGCAGTTCTTC.

V is TRBV30 and J is TRBJ1-2; TRBD1 matches at 10 bases. Looked up from germline, CDR1 is GTSNPN and CDR2 is SVGIG (reference sequence). The CDR3 extends over 14 amino acids. The trim removed 0 bases at V and 7 bases at J, leaving 5 bases unmatched. CDR3 bases: TGTGCCTGGAGTGTTGGACAGGGGGGAGTTGGCTACACCTTC. Translating gives CAWSVGQGGVGYTF.

In DNA, the CDR3 is TGTGCCAGCAGCTTAGGGGGGCGCACAGATACGCAGTATTTT. The encoded protein is CASSLGGRTDTQYF. The chain combines TRBV13 with TRBJ2-3; perhaps TRBD1 as D (5 bases). There are 14 residues in the CDR3. V lost 0 bases to trimming and J lost 1 base, with 5 bases between them. Germline values: CDR1 PRHDT, CDR2 FYEKMQ (reference sequence).

V and J are TRBV27 and TRBJ1-2; D unresolved. The V end lost 4 bases, the J end lost 3 bases, and 12 bases lay between the germline ends. The CDR3 consists of 14 residues. Per germline, CDR1 MNHEY and CDR2 SMNVEV (reference sequence). The CDR3 region has the DNA TGTGCCAGCAGTTCCCCGGGAGCCTACTATGGCTACACCTTC. This sequence encodes CASSSPGAYYGYTF.

The CDR3 loop reads CASSLAGGSEQYF. DNA for the CDR3: TGTGCCAGCAGCTTAGCGGGAGGGAGCGAGCAGTACTTC. This chain joins TRBV7-3 and TRBJ2-7; 9 bases are shared with TRBD2. There are 13 residues in the CDR3. J was trimmed by 6 bases and V by 2 bases; bases with no gene match: 2. CDR1 is SGHTA, CDR2 FQGTGA, per germline.

The rearrangement joins TRBV28 to TRBJ1-5, with D perhaps matching TRBD1 (5 bases). V gave up 6 bases and J gave up 6 bases, with 18 bases separating them. The CDR3 contains 15 residues. Germline lookup yields CDR1 MDHEN and CDR2 SYDVKM. The CDR3 region is CASSRAPIGVQPQHF. The CDR3 bases are TGTGCCAGCAGCCGAGCCCCCATAGGGGTTCAGCCCCAGCATTTT.

This clone showed up just a few times. The chain is built from TRBV7-9 and TRBJ1-1, with D tentatively TRBD1 (5 bases). In germline, CDR1 is SEHNR, CDR2 FQNEAQ (reference sequence). Trimming shortened V by 3 bases and J by 4 bases, and 15 bases separated the two germline ends. CDR3 size: 15 residues. For the CDR3, the DNA is TGTGCCAGCAGCTTGTCAGGGTCCCTGGGCACTGAAGCTTTCTTT. It codes for CASSLSGSLGTEAFF.

The chain uses TRBV25-1 and TRBJ2-1, with 8 bases identical to TRBD1. J was trimmed by 4 bases and V by 2 bases; bases with no gene match: 7. CDR1 is MGHDK, CDR2 SYGVNS, per germline. The CDR3 loop spans 16 amino acids. The CDR3 DNA reads as TGTGCCAGCAGTGAACACCGGACAGGGCCTTACAATGAGCAGTTCTTC. It encodes CASSEHRTGPYNEQFF.

This chain joins TRBV6-4 and TRBJ2-3; 7 bases agree with TRBD2. Germline V lookup: CDR1 MRHNA, CDR2 SNTAGT. V trimming: 2 bases; J trimming: 5 bases; junction bases outside the gene matches: 7. This CDR3 has 15 residues. CDR3 residues: CASSDGRGNKDTQYF. In nucleotides, the CDR3 is TGTGCCAGCAGTGACGGGCGGGGGAATAAAGATACGCAGTATTTT.

The J gene is TRBJ2-7, the V gene TRBV5-6; D might be TRBD1 (5 bases). CDR3 size: 15 residues. Trimming left V 2 bases short and J 6 bases short, with 18 bases between. Germline values: CDR1 SGHDT, CDR2 YYEEEE. The CDR3 coding sequence is TGTGCCAGCAGCTTTATTGCGGCAGGGTCATTCGAGCAGTACTTC. It codes for CASSFIAAGSFEQYF.

This sequence joins TRBV4-2 and TRBJ1-2; no clear D. The CDR3 is made up of 19 amino acids. Looked up from germline, CDR1 is LGHNA and CDR2 is YNFKEQ. Trimming stripped 1 base from V and 3 bases from J, with 24 bases between. In DNA form, the CDR3 reads TGTGCCAGCAGCCAAGGAGGAAGTCGGGGAATGGGAGCTTACTATGGCTACACCTTC. Translating gives CASSQGGSRGMGAYYGYTF.

This rearrangement joins TRBV9 to TRBJ2-7; D perhaps matches TRBD1 (6 bases). Trimming pared 4 bases from V and 2 bases from J, leaving 16 bases between. The CDR3 has 15 residues. Looked up from germline, CDR1 is SGDLS and CDR2 is YYNGEE. CDR3 region: CASSPRTAIPYEQYF. For the CDR3, the DNA is TGTGCCAGCAGCCCTCGGACAGCTATTCCCTACGAGCAGTACTTC.

The chain uses TRBV29-1 and TRBJ2-1, with no clear D. This CDR3 is 12 amino acids long. The germline V and J ends were trimmed by 3 bases and 7 bases, with 10 bases remaining between them. Germline CDR1 and CDR2: SQVTM and ANQGSEA. CDR3 protein: CSVDASANEQFF. Written as DNA, the CDR3 is TGCAGCGTTGATGCGTCTGCAAATGAGCAGTTCTTC.

The chain has TRBV2 and TRBJ2-3, with 12 bases lining up with TRBD2. V lost 5 bases, J lost 4 bases, and 4 bases stayed unmatched. Germline values: CDR1 SNHLY, CDR2 FYNNEI. The CDR3 consists of 15 residues. The CDR3 nucleotides are TGTGCCAGCAGTAGACTAGCGGGAGAACCAGATACGCAGTATTTT. It codes for CASSRLAGEPDTQYF.

This clone turned up a few times. The chain links TRBV6-1 to TRBJ1-1, with 9 positions matching TRBD1. V shed 4 bases and J 1 base; nucleotides not matched to a gene: 4. CDR1 is MNHNS, CDR2 SASEGT, per germline. The CDR3 is 15 amino acids. As DNA, the CDR3 is TGTGCCAGCAGTGGCCCGGACAGGGGGAACACTGAAGCTTTCTTT. Amino acid sequence: CASSGPDRGNTEAFF.

The chain is built from TRBV5-6 and TRBJ1-2; 12 nucleotides line up with TRBD1. V lost 0 bases, J lost 2 bases, and 11 bases stayed unmatched. The CDR3 consists of 19 residues. CDR1 is SGHDT, CDR2 YYEEEE, per germline. The CDR3 region has the DNA TGTGCCAGCAGCTTGGTGGGTCCGGGACAGGGGGCGCGAAACTATGGCTACACCTTC. This sequence encodes CASSLVGPGQGARNYGYTF.

V is TRBV29-1 and J is TRBJ1-2, with D unresolved. The CDR3 sequence is 12 residues long. V was trimmed by 0 bases and J by 7 bases, leaving 9 bases between them. In germline, CDR1 is SQVTM, CDR2 ANQGSEA. CDR3 bases: TGCAGCGTTGAAGAGAATGCGGGTGGCTACACCTTC. As protein: CSVEENAGGYTF. The whole variable domain, remainder taken from reference TRBV29-1 and TRBJ1-2, is SAVISQKPSRDICQRGTSLTIQCQVDSQVTMMFWYRQQPGQSLTLIATANQGSEATYESGFVIDKFPISRPNLTFSTLTVSNMSPEDSSIYLCSVEENAGGYTFGSGTRLTVV.

J is TRBJ2-7 and V is TRBV5-4; 11 nucleotides align to TRBD2. The CDR3 runs to 17 residues. V gave up 0 bases and J gave up 5 bases; unmatched junction bases: 10. Germline V lookup: CDR1 SGHNT, CDR2 YYREEE (reference sequence). CDR3 nucleotide sequence: TGTGCCAGCAGCTTGGATATTCTAGCGGGAGGTGTCAACGAGCAGTACTTC. As protein: CASSLDILAGGVNEQYF.